Each of the 17 T cell receptor beta chains below was sequenced from the same sample in a study of blood T cell repertoires in COVID-19. Produced via immunoSEQ multiplex PCR; TCRdb's table is partial and in-frame only. Counted here are hundreds of thousands of clones, 75% to 90% occurring once; the ten biggest clones make up nearly 6.5%. The sample was peripheral blood. Receptors originate from a woman aged 45-65 years with COVID-19, enrolled during active disease.

This clone was seen a single time. The V call is TRBV11-3, the J call TRBJ1-1; D possibly corresponds to TRBD1 (6 bases). CDR1 is SGHNT, CDR2 YENEEA, per germline. CDR3 length: 15 residues. V shed 1 base and J shed 0 bases, with 9 bases lying between them. DNA for the CDR3: TGTGCCAGCAGCTTAGTACAGGGCTTGAACACTGAAGCTTTCTTT. It encodes CASSLVQGLNTEAFF.

This clone was seen only a few times. The V gene is TRBV28, the J gene TRBJ1-1, with TRBD1 identical over 8 bases. CDR1 and CDR2 (germline): MDHEN, SYDVKM. V lost 6 bases and J lost 3; bases outside the gene matches: 6. This CDR3 is built from 14 residues. CDR3 amino acids: CASSNRGVYTEAFF. CDR3 sequence (DNA): TGTGCCAGCAGCAACAGGGGGGTTTACACTGAAGCTTTCTTT.

The rearrangement links TRBV11-2 to TRBJ1-1; D gene unclear. Trimming shortened V by 5 bases and J by 1 base, and 8 bases separated the two germline ends. The CDR3 consists of 13 residues. Germline V gene data show CDR1 as SGHAT and CDR2 as FQNNGV. The CDR3 is CASSRRENTEAFF. The CDR3 coding sequence is TGTGCCAGCAGCAGGAGGGAGAACACTGAAGCTTTCTTT.

This chain connects TRBV20-1 to TRBJ2-3; no clear D gene. V was clipped by 6 bases and J by 1 base, with 5 bases between them. The CDR3 runs 11 residues. The germline V gene has CDR1 DFQATT and CDR2 SNEGSKA (reference sequence). The CDR3 protein is CSAPGTDTQYF. Written as DNA, the CDR3 is TGCAGTGCCCCAGGCACAGATACGCAGTATTTT.

The chain combines TRBV2 with TRBJ2-3; D unresolved. CDR1 and CDR2 (germline): SNHLY, FYNNEI. The CDR3 covers 12 residues. The ends were cut back, 8 bases at V and 4 bases at J, with 10 bases in the middle. CDR3 region: CASRAVPDTQYF. In nucleotides, the CDR3 is TGTGCCAGCCGTGCCGTTCCAGATACGCAGTATTTT. The whole variable domain, filled in from reference TRBV2 and TRBJ2-3, reads EPEVTQTPSHQVTQMGQEVILRCVPISNHLYFYWYRQILGQKVEFLVSFYNNEISEKSEIFDDQFSVERPDGSNFTLKIRSTKLEDSAMYFCASRAVPDTQYFGPGTRLTVL.

The gene calls are TRBV27 and TRBJ1-2; 9 nucleotides align to TRBD1. The V segment lost 4 bases and the J segment 8 bases; nucleotides outside the gene matches: 8. CDR1 and CDR2 from the germline V gene are MNHEY and SMNVEV (reference sequence). The length of the CDR3 is 14 residues. This chain's CDR3 is CASSSQGAVRGYTF. Here the CDR3 DNA reads TGTGCCAGCAGTTCACAGGGGGCTGTTCGGGGCTACACCTTC.

The sample holds one count of this clone. The V call is TRBV29-1, the J call TRBJ1-4; D perhaps matches TRBD1 (6 bases). The CDR3 runs to 14 residues. Germline CDR1 and CDR2: SQVTM and ANQGSEA. V lost 6 bases and J 3 bases, leaving 14 bases between the germline ends. This chain's CDR3 is CSVTPQGPNEKLFF. CDR3 DNA: TGCAGCGTGACCCCACAGGGACCTAATGAAAAACTGTTTTTT.

The chain couples TRBV3-1 (or the pseudogene TRBV3-2) to TRBJ2-1; TRBD2 agrees at 10 bases. J was trimmed by 6 bases and V by 4 bases; bases with no gene match: 6. The CDR3 is made up of 15 amino acids. The germline V gene encodes CDR1 LGHDT and CDR2 YNNKEL (reference sequence). DNA of the CDR3: TGTGCCAGCAGCCGGACTAGCGGAAGGGGCAATGAGCAGTTCTTC. This translates into CASSRTSGRGNEQFF.

This chain joins TRBV3-1 (or the pseudogene TRBV3-2) and TRBJ2-7; TRBD2 aligns across 13 bases. This CDR3 is built from 20 residues. Germline V gene sequence: CDR1 LGHDT, CDR2 YNNKEL (reference sequence). J was trimmed by 0 bases and V by 0 bases; bases with no gene match: 11. In nucleotides, the CDR3 is TGTGCCAGCAGCCAAGAAGGGGGACTAGCGGGAAGTCGGAACTCCTACGAGCAGTACTTC. Protein sequence: CASSQEGGLAGSRNSYEQYF.

As concerns this clone: Other nucleotide sequences from this sample produce the same CDR3. V is TRBV9 and J is TRBJ1-1; 8 bases are a match to TRBD1. V was clipped by 5 bases and J by 6 bases; unmatched bases: 9. Germline V gene sequence: CDR1 SGDLS, CDR2 YYNGEE. The CDR3 spans 14 residues. The CDR3 DNA reads as TGTGCCAGCAGTACTGGACAGGGACTTGCTGAAGCTTTCTTT. As protein: CASSTGQGLAEAFF.

V and J are TRBV7-2 and TRBJ2-7; 9 bases are shared with TRBD1. The V and J ends lost 5 bases and 9 bases, in that order; junction bases with no gene match: 8. CDR1 is SGHTA, CDR2 FQGNSA, per germline. The CDR3 runs to 13 residues. The CDR3 loop reads CASSRPGTGRQYF. The CDR3 DNA sequence: TGTGCCAGCAGCCGACCCGGGACAGGGAGGCAGTACTTC.

Many counts were recorded for this clone. V usage is TRBV30 and J usage is TRBJ1-2, with D unresolved. Trimming left V 3 bases short and J 6 bases short, with 14 bases between. The CDR3 loop spans 13 amino acids. Germline CDR1 GTSNPN, CDR2 SVGIG (reference sequence). The CDR3 DNA sequence: TGTGCCTGGAGCCTAGAGAGGAGACATGGCTACACCTTC. Encoded protein: CAWSLERRHGYTF.

The rearrangement uses TRBV18 and TRBJ2-1; D is perhaps TRBD2 (8 bases). Trimming pared 0 bases from V and 1 base from J, leaving 19 bases between. There are 19 residues in the CDR3. The germline CDR1 and CDR2 sequences are KGHSH and LQKENI. CDR3 bases: TGTGCCAGCTCACCACCTCGGGAGGGGGCGAGTGGTTCCTACAATGAGCAGTTCTTC. This gives the protein CASSPPREGASGSYNEQFF. The variable domain in full, with the rest retrieved from reference TRBV18 and TRBJ2-1, is NAGVMQNPRHLVRRRGQEARLRCSPMKGHSHVYWYRQLPEEGLKFMVYLQKENIIDESGMPKERFSAEFPKEGPSILRIQQVVRGDSAAYFCASSPPREGASGSYNEQFFGPGTRLTVL.

This clone was observed a single time. An end of the junction does not agree with germline; a read error may underlie this. The rearrangement joins TRBV27 to TRBJ1-4; perhaps TRBD1 as D (5 bases). Germline V gives CDR1 MNHEY, CDR2 SMNVEV (reference sequence). This CDR3 has 15 amino acids. The CDR3 protein is CASRTISGTSEKLFF. CDR3 DNA sequence: TGTGCCAGCAGGACCATTTCGGGGACTAGTGAAAAACTGTTTTTT.

The CDR3 DNA is TGTGCCAGCTCACCCGAGATGAGCTCCTATAATTCACCCCTCCACTTT. Protein: CASSPEMSSYNSPLHF. The rearrangement links TRBV2 to TRBJ1-6; D is unresolved. Germline loops: CDR1 SNHLY, CDR2 FYNNEI. This CDR3 comprises 16 residues. Trimming left V 8 bases short and J 0 bases short, with 14 bases between.

This chain joins TRBV7-9 and TRBJ2-7; D might be TRBD2 (6 bases). Germline CDR1 and CDR2: SEHNR and FQNEAQ (reference sequence). The V gene lost 5 bases and the J gene lost 3 bases, with 14 bases spanning the gap. CDR3 length: 14 residues. The CDR3 spells CASSTGTDNYEQYF. CDR3 bases: TGTGCCAGCAGCACCGGGACTGATAACTACGAGCAGTACTTC.

The V gene is TRBV28, the J gene TRBJ2-2; TRBD1 matches 7 bases. The germline V gene has CDR1 MDHEN and CDR2 SYDVKM. This CDR3 has 15 residues. V lost 6 bases to trimming and J lost 5 bases; unmatched junction nucleotides: 9. The CDR3 nucleotides read TGTGCCAGCAGCCGCAGGGGGTATTTGACCGGGGAGCTGTTTTTT. Translating it yields CASSRRGYLTGELFF.